These T cell receptor beta chains were read from a single sample in a study of cytomegalovirus exposure and HLA in healthy donors. TCRdb keeps only in-frame clones here, not all; method: immunoSEQ multiplex PCR. The sample yields over 95,000 clones, 76% seen once. What was sequenced was PBMCs. The receptors derive from a man in his forties or fifties in good health and CMV-seronegative. CDR3s include the opening cysteine and the closing phenylalanine or tryptophan. The D gene is left open where the match is weak. The listing skips clone size in some rows; elsewhere it reads once, few, many or a size class.

V	J	size	D	CDR3	DNA
TRBV2	TRBJ2-5	NA	NA	CAPRRGGGHRETQYF	TGTGCCCCCCGACGAGGGGGGGGGCACAGAGAGACCCAGTACTTC
TRBV28	TRBJ1-5	few	TRBD1	CASTHGGQGVGFGQPQHF	TGTGCCAGCACCCATGGGGGACAGGGGGTCGGGTTCGGTCAGCCCCAGCATTTT
TRBV5-8	TRBJ2-5	NA	NA	CASSRSLVRETQYF	TGTGCCAGCAGCCGATCCCTAGTCCGAGAGACCCAGTACTTC
TRBV6-1	TRBJ1-1	NA	TRBD1	CASSEHPPTGGVGNTEAFF	TGTGCCAGCAGTGAACACCCCCCCACAGGGGGAGTGGGGAACACTGAAGCTTTCTTT
TRBV5-6	TRBJ2-7	NA	TRBD1	CASSRLPTGGDEQYF	TGTGCCAGCAGCAGACTCCCGACAGGGGGGGACGAGCAGTACTTC
TRBV4-3	TRBJ1-2	NA	NA	CASSQDRDTVSRASYTF	TGCGCCAGCAGCCAAGATCGGGACACCGTTAGTAGGGCTAGCTACACCTTC
TRBV6-1	TRBJ2-1	NA	NA	CASSFDRSLYNEQFF	TGTGCCAGCAGCTTTGACAGGAGTCTGTACAATGAGCAGTTCTTC
TRBV7-2	TRBJ2-1	NA	NA	CASSLDRSNEQFF	TGTGCCAGCAGCTTAGATAGGAGCAATGAGCAGTTCTTC
TRBV2	TRBJ2-7	NA	NA	CASSGLETAQMAYEQYF	TGTGCCAGCAGTGGTCTTGAGACAGCCCAAATGGCCTACGAGCAGTACTTC
TRBV4-3	TRBJ2-1	NA	TRBD2	CASSQEGVGLAGYNEQFF	TGCGCCAGCAGCCAAGAAGGGGTAGGACTAGCGGGCTACAATGAGCAGTTCTTC
TRBV7-2	TRBJ1-5	NA	NA	CASSPIGRGFNQPQHF	TGTGCCAGCAGCCCCATTGGGCGGGGCTTCAATCAGCCCCAGCATTTT
TRBV30	TRBJ1-3	few	NA	CAWSTGFSGNTIYF	TGTGCCTGGAGTACAGGGTTCTCTGGAAACACCATATATTTT
TRBV21-1	TRBJ2-3	NA	NA	CASSGRDRPTDTQYF	TGTGCCAGCAGCGGCCGGGACAGGCCCACAGATACGCAGTATTTT
TRBV5-1	TRBJ2-5	NA	TRBD2	CASKPLAGAQETQYF	TGCGCCAGCAAGCCTCTAGCGGGGGCCCAAGAGACCCAGTACTTC
TRBV29-1	TRBJ2-3	NA	TRBD1	CSAKDRGGTDTQYF	TGCAGCGCAAAGGACAGGGGAGGGACAGATACGCAGTATTTT
TRBV5-6	TRBJ2-3	NA	NA	CASPQGPATDTQYF	TGTGCCAGCCCCCAGGGCCCCGCCACAGATACGCAGTATTTT
TRBV4-3	TRBJ2-6	few	NA	CASSQEWQGFFSGANVLTF	TGCGCCAGCAGCCAAGAATGGCAGGGGTTCTTTTCTGGGGCCAACGTCCTGACTTTC
TRBV18	TRBJ1-2	NA	TRBD1	CASSLLRDSSYGYTF	TGTGCCAGCTCACTTCTCCGGGACAGCAGCTATGGCTACACCTTC
TRBV7-2	TRBJ2-2	once	NA	CASSLETANTGELFF	TGTGCCAGCAGCCTAGAGACAGCGAACACCGGGGAGCTGTTTTTT
TRBV6-4	TRBJ2-7	NA	NA	CASSDRPSESYEQYF	TGTGCCAGCAGTGACCGGCCTAGCGAGAGCTACGAGCAGTACTTC
TRBV2	TRBJ2-5	NA	TRBD1	CASSGQGARPQETQYF	TGTGCCAGCAGCGGACAGGGGGCGCGGCCCCAAGAGACCCAGTACTTC
TRBV28	TRBJ1-5	NA	TRBD1	CASSLRDSRSQPQHF	TGTGCCAGCAGTCTTCGGGACAGCCGGAGTCAGCCCCAGCATTTT
TRBV28	TRBJ2-7	NA	NA	CASSFTVERGYEQYF	TGTGCCAGCAGTTTTACGGTGGAGAGAGGCTACGAGCAGTACTTC
TRBV7-2	TRBJ2-7	NA	TRBD2	CASSFSSGGDYEQYF	TGTGCCAGCAGCTTCTCAAGCGGGGGGGACTACGAGCAGTACTTC